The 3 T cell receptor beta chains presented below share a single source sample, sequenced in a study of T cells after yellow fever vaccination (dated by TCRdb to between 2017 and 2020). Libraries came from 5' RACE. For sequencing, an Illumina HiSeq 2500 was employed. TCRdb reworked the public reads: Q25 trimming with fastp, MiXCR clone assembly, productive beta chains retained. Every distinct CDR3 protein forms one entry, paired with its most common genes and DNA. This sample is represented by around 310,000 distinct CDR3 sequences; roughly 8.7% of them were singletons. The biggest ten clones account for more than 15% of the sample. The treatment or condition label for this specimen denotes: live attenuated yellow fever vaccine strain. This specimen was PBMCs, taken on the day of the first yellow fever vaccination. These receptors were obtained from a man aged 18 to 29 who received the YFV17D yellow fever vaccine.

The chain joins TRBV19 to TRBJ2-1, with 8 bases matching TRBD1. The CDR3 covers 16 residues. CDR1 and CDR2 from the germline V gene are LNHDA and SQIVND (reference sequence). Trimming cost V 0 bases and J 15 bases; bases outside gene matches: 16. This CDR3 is CASSIDAATGAGGGFF. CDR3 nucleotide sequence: TGTGCCAGTAGTATAGATGCCGCGACAGGGGCCGGAGGTGGGTTCTTC.

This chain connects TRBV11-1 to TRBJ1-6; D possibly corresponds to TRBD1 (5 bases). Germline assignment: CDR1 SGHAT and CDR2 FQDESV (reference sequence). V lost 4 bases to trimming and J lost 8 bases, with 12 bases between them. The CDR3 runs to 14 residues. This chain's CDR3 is CASSSRDGHSPLHF. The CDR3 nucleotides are TGTGCCAGCAGCTCTCGGGACGGCCATTCACCCCTCCACTTT. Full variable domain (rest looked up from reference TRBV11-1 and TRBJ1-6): EAEVAQSPRYKITEKSQAVAFWCDPISGHATLYWYRQILGQGPELLVQFQDESVVDDSQLPKDRFSAERLKGVDSTLKIQPAELGDSAMYLCASSSRDGHSPLHFGNGTRLTVT.

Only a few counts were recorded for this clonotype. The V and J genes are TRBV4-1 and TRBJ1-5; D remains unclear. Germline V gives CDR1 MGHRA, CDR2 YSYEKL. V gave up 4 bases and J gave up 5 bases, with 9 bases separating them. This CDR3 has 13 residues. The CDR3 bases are TGCGCCAGCAGCCCCCAACGGGATCAGCCCCAGCATTTT. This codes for CASSPQRDQPQHF.